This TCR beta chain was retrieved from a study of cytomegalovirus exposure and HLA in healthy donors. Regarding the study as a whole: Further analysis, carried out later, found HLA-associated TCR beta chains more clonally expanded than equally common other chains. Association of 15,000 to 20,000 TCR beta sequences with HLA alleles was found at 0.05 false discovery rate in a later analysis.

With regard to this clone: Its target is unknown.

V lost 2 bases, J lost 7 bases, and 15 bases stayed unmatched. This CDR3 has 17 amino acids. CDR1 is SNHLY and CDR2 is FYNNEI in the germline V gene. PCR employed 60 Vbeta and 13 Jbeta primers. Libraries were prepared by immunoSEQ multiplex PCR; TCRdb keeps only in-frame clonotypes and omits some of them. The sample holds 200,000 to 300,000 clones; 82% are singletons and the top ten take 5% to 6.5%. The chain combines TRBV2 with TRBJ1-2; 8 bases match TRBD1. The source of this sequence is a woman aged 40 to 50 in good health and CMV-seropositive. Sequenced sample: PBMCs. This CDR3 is CASSENERAQGAGGYTF. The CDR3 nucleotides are TGTGCCAGCAGTGAAAACGAGAGAGCGCAGGGGGCAGGTGGCTACACCTTC.